The 18 T cell receptor beta chains below all came from one sample that was sequenced in a study of blood T cell repertoires in COVID-19. Assay used: immunoSEQ multiplex PCR; TCRdb lists only in-frame clones, some missing. The repertoire has some 120,000 clones, approximately 80% of them found once; the top ten carry about 40%. Input material: peripheral blood. These receptors all come from a man aged 35 to 55 with active or convalescent COVID-19.

The chain has TRBV12-3 or TRBV12-4 and TRBJ1-5; the D is unclear. The CDR3 is made up of 13 amino acids. V lost 0 bases to trimming and J lost 4 bases, with 4 bases between them. The CDR3 reads CASSLARNQPQHF. For the CDR3, the DNA is TGTGCCAGCAGTTTAGCTCGTAATCAGCCCCAGCATTTT.

The chain couples TRBV6-5 to TRBJ2-2; 7 positions match TRBD2. The CDR3 loop spans 14 amino acids. Germline-derived CDR1 and CDR2 are MNHEY and SVGAGI. Germline trimming cut 11 bases from V and 6 bases from J; bases unmatched to any gene: 12. CDR3 bases: TGTGCCTCCACGGGTGGCGGGAGTTCCGGGGAGCTGTTTTTT. This sequence encodes CASTGGGSSGELFF.

CDR3 protein: CASSIEGQRWTEAFF. The CDR3 bases are TGTGCCAGTAGTATAGAGGGACAGCGGTGGACTGAAGCTTTCTTT. The rearrangement links TRBV19 to TRBJ1-1, with TRBD1 identical over 7 bases. Trimming cost V 0 bases and J 5 bases; bases outside gene matches: 6. Germline values: CDR1 LNHDA, CDR2 SQIVND (reference sequence). This CDR3 has 15 amino acids.

This chain connects TRBV14 to TRBJ2-2; the D gene is possibly TRBD1 (6 bases). This CDR3 region has 15 residues. V was pared by 5 bases and J by 0 bases, with 10 bases between. Germline V gene sequence: CDR1 SGHDN, CDR2 FVKESK. Written as DNA, the CDR3 is TGTGCCAGCAGCGGGACATTTCCGAACACCGGGGAGCTGTTTTTT. Amino acids: CASSGTFPNTGELFF.

This clone was found a few times. The chain uses TRBV13 and TRBJ2-5, with D perhaps TRBD1 (5 bases). This CDR3 comprises 15 residues. The V gene's germline CDR1 is PRHDT and CDR2 FYEKMQ (reference sequence). Deletions cut 3 bases from V and 1 base from J, with 12 bases between. The CDR3 reads CASSFSLGVQETQYF. The CDR3 coding sequence is TGTGCCAGCAGCTTTAGCTTAGGGGTCCAAGAGACCCAGTACTTC.

The chain joins TRBV6-5 to TRBJ2-7; D is ambiguous. The CDR3 is made up of 14 amino acids. Trimming took 8 bases from V and 2 from J, leaving 16 bases between them. Looked up from germline, CDR1 is MNHEY and CDR2 is SVGAGI. CDR3 nucleotides: TGTGCCAGCCTAACACAATTAGGAGCCTACGAGCAGTACTTC. Its protein product is CASLTQLGAYEQYF.

Of note for this clone: The identical CDR3 is also encoded by other nucleotide sequences in the sample. The gene calls are TRBV19 and TRBJ1-1; D gene ambiguous. Germline values: CDR1 LNHDA, CDR2 SQIVND (reference sequence). V was shortened by 3 bases and J by 1 base, with 6 bases between the two germline ends. This CDR3 region has 13 residues. In DNA form, the CDR3 reads TGTGCCAGTAGTATCGGAGGGAACACTGAAGCTTTCTTT. It specifies CASSIGGNTEAFF. The whole variable domain, filled in from reference TRBV19 and TRBJ1-1, reads DGGITQSPKYLFRKEGQNVTLSCEQNLNHDAMYWYRQDPGQGLRLIYYSQIVNDFQKGDIAEGYSVSREKKESFPLTVTSAQKNPTAFYLCASSIGGNTEAFFGQGTRLTVV.

On this clone itself: The junction differs from germline at one of its ends, possibly a read error. This rearrangement joins TRBV12-3 or TRBV12-4 to TRBJ1-2, with D possibly being TRBD1 (5 bases). CDR3 length: 11 amino acids. CDR3 sequence reads: CASSQDMTFLF. Written as DNA, the CDR3 is TGTGCCAGCAGCCAGGACATGACTTTTCTTTTC.

CDR3 amino acids: CAIRGGTGVAFF. In DNA, the CDR3 is TGTGCCATCAGGGGGGGAACAGGGGTCGCTTTCTTT. The chain carries TRBV10-3 and TRBJ1-1, with 7 nucleotides matching TRBD1. The CDR3 loop spans 12 amino acids. Germline-derived CDR1 and CDR2 are ENHRY and SYGVKD. V was pared by 6 bases and J by 11 bases, with 9 bases of the junction left unmatched.

The rearrangement links TRBV11-2 to TRBJ2-7; unclear D gene. The CDR3 runs to 15 residues. V dropped 1 base and J dropped 4 bases, with 14 bases sitting between them. Germline values: CDR1 SGHAT, CDR2 FQNNGV. The CDR3 DNA is TGTGCCAGCAGCTTAGTTGGAAACAGCCCGTACGAGCAGTACTTC. Translating gives CASSLVGNSPYEQYF. Full variable domain (remainder filled in from reference TRBV11-2 and TRBJ2-7): EAGVAQSPRYKIIEKRQSVAFWCNPISGHATLYWYQQILGQGPKLLIQFQNNGVVDDSQLPKDRFSAERLKGVDSTLKIQPAKLEDSAVYLCASSLVGNSPYEQYFGPGTRLTVT.

This chain links TRBV5-1 with TRBJ2-7; 8 nucleotides line up with TRBD2. The CDR3 totals 17 residues. CDR1 is SGHRS and CDR2 is YFSETQ in the germline V gene. V shed 4 bases and J 6 bases; nucleotides not matched to a gene: 18. The CDR3 spells CASSPGRVPGQPSEQYF. The CDR3 bases are TGCGCCAGCAGCCCCGGGAGGGTGCCGGGACAACCTTCCGAGCAGTACTTC.

V gene TRBV11-2 combines with J gene TRBJ1-1; D call uncertain. Trimming stripped 3 bases from V and 1 base from J, with 12 bases between. Germline lookup yields CDR1 SGHAT and CDR2 FQNNGV. The CDR3 totals 15 residues. CDR3 residues: CASSFGRGENTEAFF. As DNA, the CDR3 is TGTGCCAGCAGCTTTGGTCGGGGAGAGAACACTGAAGCTTTCTTT.

The J gene is TRBJ1-2, the V gene TRBV6-1; D is uncertain. CDR1 and CDR2 from the germline V gene are MNHNS and SASEGT. The CDR3 length is 11 residues. The germline V and J ends were trimmed by 1 base and 7 bases, with 4 bases remaining between them. This CDR3 reads CASSEGGGYTF. CDR3 coding DNA: TGTGCCAGCAGTGAAGGAGGTGGCTACACCTTC.

V is TRBV27 and J is TRBJ2-7, with TRBD1 identical over 9 bases. This CDR3 is 16 amino acids long. Germline V gives CDR1 MNHEY, CDR2 SMNVEV (reference sequence). After removal of 6 bases from V and 0 bases from J, the junction contained 9 bases not matched to a gene. CDR3 sequence: CASRLRGTGPSYEQYF. In nucleotides, the CDR3 is TGTGCCAGCAGACTACGGGGGACAGGGCCCTCCTACGAGCAGTACTTC.

This clone was found many times. The rearrangement uses TRBV6-6 and TRBJ1-3, with 8 bases aligning to TRBD1. Per the germline V gene, CDR1 is MNHNY and CDR2 is SVGAGI (reference sequence). The ends lost 6 bases at V and 4 bases at J; junction bases unmatched: 2. The CDR3 length is 13 residues. The CDR3 DNA reads as TGTGCCAGCAGACACAGGGGGGGAAACACCATATATTTT. It codes for CASRHRGGNTIYF.

This clone was seen a handful of times. The chain uses TRBV28 and TRBJ2-3, with D perhaps matching TRBD1 (6 bases). This CDR3 contains 15 residues. V lost 7 bases and J 3 bases, leaving 17 bases between the germline ends. Per germline, CDR1 MDHEN and CDR2 SYDVKM. The CDR3 DNA follows: TGTGCCAGCAACACAGGTGGACAGAGTACAGATACGCAGTATTTT. It is translated as CASNTGGQSTDTQYF.

This clone was observed a few times. The V call is TRBV24-1, the J call TRBJ2-1; D ambiguous. The CDR3 is 15 amino acids. V lost 7 bases and J 7 bases, leaving 19 bases between the germline ends. Germline V CDR1 and CDR2: KGHDR, SFDVKD. The CDR3 coding sequence is TGTGCCACCAGAGACTCGAGCAGCCCCTCAAATGAGCAGTTCTTC. This sequence encodes CATRDSSSPSNEQFF.

This clone has ten or more counts. V gene TRBV3-1 (or the pseudogene TRBV3-2) combines with J gene TRBJ1-6, with D maybe TRBD1 (6 bases). The CDR3 has 12 amino acids. Per germline, CDR1 LGHDT and CDR2 YNNKEL (reference sequence). V lost 8 bases to trimming and J lost 7 bases, with 9 bases between them. In DNA, the CDR3 is TGTGCCAGCGGGGGGGCCAATTCACCCCTCCACTTT. Its protein product is CASGGANSPLHF.